The sequence of this TCR beta chain was determined in a study of regulatory T cells in long-lasting Graves disease. Study-level points and caveats: Persistent disease was characterized by preferential usage of TRBV28, TRBJ1-2 and TRBJ2-5.

Remarks on this clonotype: The target antigen is unknown.

Arm-PCR of CDR3 regions with iRepertoire HTBI primers generated TCR beta libraries. TCRdb processed the multiplex PCR reads anew with MiXCR; each CDR3 protein has one entry. The sample includes 650,000 to 850,000 distinct CDR3 sequences, roughly 30% of them seen just once. This CDR3 has 15 residues. Germline-derived CDR1 and CDR2 are MNHEY and SMNVEV (reference sequence). V was pared by 2 bases and J by 3 bases, with 2 bases of the junction left unmatched. Stated time point: persistent/refractory GD, antithyroid drugs over 5 years with positive TRAb. From RNA extracted from PBMCs, the TCR library was made.

This TCR derives from a female donor with Graves disease. The source material was peripheral blood mononuclear cells (PBMCs), sampled when the disease was refractory, from a patient treated with antithyroid drugs. The rearrangement joins TRBV27 to TRBJ1-4; TRBD1 aligns across 8 bases. CDR3 sequence: CASSLEGQANEKLFF. DNA for the CDR3: TGTGCCAGCAGTTTAGAGGGACAGGCTAATGAAAAACTGTTTTTT.